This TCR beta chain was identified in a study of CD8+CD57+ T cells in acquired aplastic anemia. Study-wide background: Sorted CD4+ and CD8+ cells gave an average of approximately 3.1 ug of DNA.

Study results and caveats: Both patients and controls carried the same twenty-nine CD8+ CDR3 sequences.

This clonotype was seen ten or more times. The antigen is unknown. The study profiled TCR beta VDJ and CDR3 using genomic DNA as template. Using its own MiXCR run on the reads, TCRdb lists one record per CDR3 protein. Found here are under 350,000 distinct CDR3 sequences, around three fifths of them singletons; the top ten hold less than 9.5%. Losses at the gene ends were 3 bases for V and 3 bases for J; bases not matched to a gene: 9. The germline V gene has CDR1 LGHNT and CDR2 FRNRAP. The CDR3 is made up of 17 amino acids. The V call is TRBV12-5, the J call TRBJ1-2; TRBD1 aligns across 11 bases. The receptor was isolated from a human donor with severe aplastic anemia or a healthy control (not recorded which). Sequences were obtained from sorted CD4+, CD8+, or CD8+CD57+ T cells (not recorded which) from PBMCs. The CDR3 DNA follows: TGTGCTAGTGGTTTCGTGCGAGAGGACAGGGGGCACTATGGCTACACCTTC. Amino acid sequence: CASGFVREDRGHYGYTF.